This T cell receptor (beta chain) stems from a study of cytomegalovirus exposure and HLA in healthy donors. The study, taken as a whole, reports: Researchers reported from a later analysis that most CMV-associated TCR beta chains appeared HLA-restricted. A classifier reportedly called cytomegalovirus status with high sensitivity and specificity. In an earlier analysis, productive rearrangement rates for most beta V segments clustered near 87% or 30%.

In the case of this clone: Its antigen is undetermined.

PCR was performed using 60 Vbeta and 13 Jbeta primers. Assay: immunoSEQ multiplex PCR; the TCRdb copy retains only in-frame clones and omits some. The table for this sample gives about 64,000 clones. This cohort consisted of healthy bone marrow donors. The receptor comes from a woman between 18 and 29 years old in good health and CMV-seronegative. Sequencing used PBMCs.

The CDR3 DNA reads as TGTGCCAGCGTACCTCTCGACAGGGGTCTGAACACTGAAGCTTTCTTT. The encoded protein is CASVPLDRGLNTEAFF. The chain recombines TRBV19 with TRBJ1-1; 8 bases are a match to TRBD1. The V segment lost 9 bases and the J segment 0 bases; nucleotides outside the gene matches: 12. The CDR3 runs to 16 residues. CDR1 and CDR2 from the germline V gene are LNHDA and SQIVND (reference sequence).